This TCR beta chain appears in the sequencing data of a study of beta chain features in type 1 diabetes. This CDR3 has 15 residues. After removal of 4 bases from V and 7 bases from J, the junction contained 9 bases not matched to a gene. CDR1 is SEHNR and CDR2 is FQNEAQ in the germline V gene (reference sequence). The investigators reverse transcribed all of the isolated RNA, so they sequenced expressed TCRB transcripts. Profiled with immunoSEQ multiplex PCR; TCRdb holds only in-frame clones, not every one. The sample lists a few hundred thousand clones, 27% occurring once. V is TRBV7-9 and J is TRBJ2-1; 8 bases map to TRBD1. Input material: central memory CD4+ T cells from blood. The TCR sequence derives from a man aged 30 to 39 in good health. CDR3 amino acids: CASSSSGGAWNEQFF. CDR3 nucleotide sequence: TGTGCCAGCAGCTCCTCAGGGGGCGCTTGGAATGAGCAGTTCTTC. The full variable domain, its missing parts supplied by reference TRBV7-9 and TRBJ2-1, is DTGVSQNPRHKITKRGQNVTFRCDPISEHNRLYWYRQTLGQGPEFLTYFQNEAQLEKSRLLSDRFSAERPKGSFSTLEIQRTEQGDSAMYLCASSSSGGAWNEQFFGPGTRLTVL.